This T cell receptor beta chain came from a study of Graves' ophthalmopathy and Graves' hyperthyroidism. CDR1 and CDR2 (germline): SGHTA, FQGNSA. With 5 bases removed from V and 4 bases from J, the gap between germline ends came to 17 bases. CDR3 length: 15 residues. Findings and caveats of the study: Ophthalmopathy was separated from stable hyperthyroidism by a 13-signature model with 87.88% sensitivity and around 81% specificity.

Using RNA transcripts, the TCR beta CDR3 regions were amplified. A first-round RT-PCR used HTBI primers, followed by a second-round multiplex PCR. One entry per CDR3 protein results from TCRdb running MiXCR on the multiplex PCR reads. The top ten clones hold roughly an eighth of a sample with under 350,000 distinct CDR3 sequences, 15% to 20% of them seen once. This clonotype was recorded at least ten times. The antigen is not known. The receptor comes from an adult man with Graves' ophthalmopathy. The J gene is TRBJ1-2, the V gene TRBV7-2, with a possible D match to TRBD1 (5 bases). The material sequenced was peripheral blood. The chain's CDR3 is CASSPLRGGFYGYTF. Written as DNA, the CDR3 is TGTGCCAGCAGCCCACTAAGGGGAGGTTTCTATGGCTACACCTTC.